This record covers a single T cell receptor (beta chain). The sample originates from a study of long-term antiretroviral therapy in people with HIV. Turning to the study itself: Initial samples were collected about a decade before the 2015 immediate-ART recommendation.

The assay used was immunoSEQ (version v3.0), run at survey level. Only in-frame clones appear in the TCRdb table, and some are missing; sequencing was by immunoSEQ multiplex PCR. The top ten hold around 6% of the sample, which has about 19,000 clones, about four fifths seen once. Only United States sites treated participants with HIV. The sample here was unsorted PBMCs, taken at the start of antiretroviral therapy, before treatment. The TCR was taken from a young man with HIV.

CDR3 sequence reads: CASRDGRGNTEAFF. The CDR3 DNA reads as TGTGCCAGCAGAGATGGCAGGGGGAACACTGAAGCTTTCTTT. The genes are TRBV7-9 and TRBJ1-1; tentatively, D is TRBD1 (6 bases). V was cut by 6 bases and J by 1 base, with 12 bases left in between. The CDR3 runs to 14 residues. Germline CDR1 and CDR2: SEHNR and FQNEAQ (reference sequence).